This T cell receptor (beta chain) was captured in a study of shared clonotypes between healthy human individuals. Whole-study context: Each donor's CD8 memory used one plate, CD8 naive two, each CD4 subset three. The study, taken as a whole, reports: About 5% of naive CD4 clonotypes were common to a handful of donors.

A few counts support this clone. What it recognizes is unknown. The identical CDR3 is also encoded by other nucleotide sequences in the sample. Original methodology: Filtering of immunoSEQ junctional sequences could not match full-length read filtering. The repertoire was sequenced with immunoSEQ multiplex PCR; TCRdb's copy has only in-frame clones and lacks some. The DNA gave D and trimming, while V, J and clone size come from that table. The sample yields under 550,000 clones, almost 97% seen once. Each sample came from a Caucasian adult donor living in Nashville, Tennessee. This clonotype was sampled from a young woman in good health. The sequenced sample consisted of naive CD4+ T cells sorted from blood. Subset indicated: CD45RA+ positively selected.

CDR3 nucleotide sequence: TGTGCCAGCAGTTTGGGTTACGAGCAGTACTTC. Encoded protein: CASSLGYEQYF. This sequence joins TRBV28 and TRBJ2-7; the D is unclear. Germline lookup yields CDR1 MDHEN and CDR2 SYDVKM. The V end was cut by 3 bases, the J end by 4 bases, with 4 bases between. The CDR3 is 11 amino acids.